This T cell receptor (beta chain) originates from a study of T cell responses to AZD1222 COVID-19 vaccine. Notes on the study in general: White British people made up most donors, females outnumbered males, and clonal diversity was possibly underestimated. Repertoire sampling occurred only after the peak T cell response.

The data were produced by immunoSEQ multiplex PCR, yet TCRdb's version contains in-frame clones alone and is incomplete. The table lists more than 95,000 clones, about 93% of them singletons, with 4% to 5.5% in the top ten. This clone was recorded a few times. Its antigen is unknown. The V segment lost 2 bases and the J segment 5 bases; nucleotides outside the gene matches: 28. Germline V CDR1 and CDR2: SGHRS, YFSETQ. This CDR3 comprises 21 residues. This sequence joins TRBV5-1 and TRBJ2-7; 7 nucleotides match TRBD2. This sequence originates from an adult in good health. The sequencing used peripheral blood, collected on day 0 of AZD1222 vaccination. CDR3 sequence: CASSLGAQIPGLTIPYDEQYF. The DNA for the CDR3 is TGCGCCAGCAGCTTAGGCGCACAAATACCGGGACTAACCATCCCCTACGACGAGCAGTACTTC. Using reference TRBV5-1 and TRBJ2-7 for the parts outside the CDR3, the full variable domain is KAGVTQTPRYLIKTRGQQVTLSCSPISGHRSVSWYQQTPGQGLQFLFEYFSETQRNKGNFPGRFSGRQFSNSRSEMNVSTLELGDSALYLCASSLGAQIPGLTIPYDEQYFGPGTRLTVT.